This T cell receptor (beta chain) was sequenced in a study of OX40 agonist ivuxolimab in advanced cancers. Study-level information: Recorded diagnoses for dose-escalation patients were hepatocellular carcinoma, melanoma, renal cell or head and neck cancer.

Study-wide findings and caveats: Some nonresponders likewise displayed low normalized T-cell clonal expansion.

In regard to this clone: Its antigen is still unknown.

With baseline, cycle 4 day 1, and cycle 7 day 1 as timepoints, blood was sampled. CDR1 SGHTA and CDR2 FQGNSA come from the germline V gene. V shed 5 bases and J 7 bases; nucleotides not matched to a gene: 6. The CDR3 loop spans 13 amino acids. The data were produced by immunoSEQ multiplex PCR, yet TCRdb's version contains in-frame clones alone and is incomplete. This table has 50,000 to 70,000 clones, just under 85% appearing once. The chain recombines TRBV7-2 with TRBJ2-5; the match to TRBD1 covers 8 bases. The sequences come from CD4+ or CD8+ T cells sorted from blood, collected in a trial of the OX40 agonist ivuxolimab. This receptor was obtained from an adult with an advanced solid tumor such as melanoma, head and neck, liver or kidney cancer. CDR3 in amino acids: CASSDRGPMTQYF. CDR3 bases: TGTGCCAGCAGCGACAGGGGACCCATGACCCAGTACTTC. Variable domain in full (rest from reference TRBV7-2 and TRBJ2-5): GAGVSQSPSNKVTEKGKDVELRCDPISGHTALYWYRQSLGQGLEFLIYFQGNSAPDKSGLPSDRFSAERTGGSVSTLTIQRTQQEDSAVYLCASSDRGPMTQYFGPGTRLLVL.